Shown below are 30 T cell receptor beta chains from a single sample sequenced in a study of shared clonotypes between healthy human individuals. Assay: immunoSEQ multiplex PCR; the TCRdb copy retains only in-frame clones and omits some. The repertoire includes fewer than 1.4 million clones, roughly 74% of them detected once, and around 0.6% sits in the top ten. Sample: memory CD4+ T cells from PBMCs. Subset reported: CD45RA-negative fraction. Receptors were obtained from a man aged 18 to 29 in good health. Some clones in this sample may be carry-over from other donors' samples.

The chain is built from TRBV7-3 and TRBJ2-5; the D gene is possibly TRBD1 (6 bases). Germline V gene sequence: CDR1 SGHTA, CDR2 FQGTGA. This CDR3 is built from 14 residues. V was cut by 2 bases and J by 2 bases, with 9 bases left in between. CDR3 DNA: TGTGCCAGCAGCTTAGACAGGTGGCAAGAGACCCAGTACTTC. Encoded protein: CASSLDRWQETQYF. Filled out from reference TRBV7-3 and TRBJ2-5, the complete variable domain reads GAGVSQTPSNKVTEKGKYVELRCDPISGHTALYWYRQSLGQGPEFLIYFQGTGAADDSGLPNDRFFAVRPEGSVSTLKIQRTERGDSAVYLCASSLDRWQETQYFGPGTRLLVL.

The chain has TRBV5-1 and TRBJ2-1; D unclear. The CDR3 runs to 14 residues. Germline CDR1 SGHRS, CDR2 YFSETQ. The V end lost 0 bases, the J end lost 10 bases, and 14 bases lay between the germline ends. Here the CDR3 DNA reads TGCGCCAGCAGCTTGGATTCATGGGTGGAAGAGCAGTTCTTC. It translates to CASSLDSWVEEQFF.

The V call is TRBV21-1, the J call TRBJ2-7; the tabulated D call, TRBD2, remains unverified against the DNA. TRBV21-1 is flagged as a pseudogene. This CDR3 is built from 17 residues. The DNA for the CDR3 is TGTGCCAGCAGCAGGAAAAGAGGACTAGCGCCTTCCTACGAGCAGTACTTC. Protein product: CASSRKRGLAPSYEQYF.

The chain combines TRBV9 with TRBJ1-3; TRBD1 is a possible D gene (5 bases). V was shortened by 2 bases and J by 2 bases, with 14 bases between the two germline ends. The germline V gene encodes CDR1 SGDLS and CDR2 YYNGEE. The CDR3 spans 16 residues. In nucleotides, the CDR3 is TGTGCCAGCAGCGTGGGTTTGGGGCTTACTGGAAACACCATATATTTT. Translated: CASSVGLGLTGNTIYF. The full variable domain, its missing parts supplied by reference TRBV9 and TRBJ1-3, is DSGVTQTPKHLITATGQRVTLRCSPRSGDLSVYWYQQSLDQGLQFLIQYYNGEERAKGNILERFSAQQFPDLHSELNLSSLELGDSALYFCASSVGLGLTGNTIYFGEGSWLTVV.

For this clone: This same CDR3 is encoded by further DNA sequences in the sample. This rearrangement joins TRBV28 to TRBJ2-5; D is perhaps TRBD1 (5 bases). This CDR3 contains 12 residues. Germline V gives CDR1 MDHEN, CDR2 SYDVKM. V was trimmed by 5 bases and J by 4 bases, leaving 8 bases between them. In nucleotides, the CDR3 is TGTGCCAGCAGTCAGGGCCGAGAGACCCAGTACTTC. Translation: CASSQGRETQYF.

This clone was detected only a few times. This chain uses TRBV2 with TRBJ1-1; 10 bases map to TRBD1. Germline CDR1 SNHLY, CDR2 FYNNEI. The ends lost 8 bases at V and 4 bases at J; junction bases unmatched: 10. The CDR3 has 15 residues. The CDR3 DNA is TGTGCCAGCTCCGACAGGGGGCTAGGTTCCACTGAAGCTTTCTTT. Amino acid sequence: CASSDRGLGSTEAFF.

The chain combines TRBV5-1 with TRBJ2-5; 8 nucleotides match TRBD1. From germline, CDR1 is SGHRS and CDR2 YFSETQ. Trimming removed 3 bases from V and 5 bases from J; junction bases left unmatched: 9. There are 15 residues in the CDR3. The CDR3 spells CASSSLTGVSETQYF. CDR3 coding DNA: TGCGCCAGCAGCTCCCTGACAGGGGTCAGCGAGACCCAGTACTTC.

This chain links TRBV13 with TRBJ2-1; 9 nucleotides line up with TRBD2. Germline CDR1 is PRHDT and CDR2 is FYEKMQ (reference sequence). Losses at the gene ends were 2 bases for V and 4 bases for J; bases not matched to a gene: 6. This CDR3 has 16 residues. The DNA of the CDR3 is TGTGCCAGCAGCTTACTTAGCGGGAGTATTTACAATGAGCAGTTCTTC. Translated, it gives CASSLLSGSIYNEQFF. Looking up the rest from reference TRBV13 and TRBJ2-1 gives the full variable domain: AAGVIQSPRHLIKEKRETATLKCYPIPRHDTVYWYQQGPGQDPQFLISFYEKMQSDKGSIPDRFSAQQFSDYHSELNMSSLELGDSALYFCASSLLSGSIYNEQFFGPGTRLTVL.

The rearrangement links TRBV28 to TRBJ1-5; 10 nucleotides agree with TRBD1. Germline trimming cut 6 bases from V and 4 bases from J; bases unmatched to any gene: 9. The germline V gene has CDR1 MDHEN and CDR2 SYDVKM. This CDR3 comprises 16 residues. The CDR3 DNA follows: TGTGCCAGCAGCCGGTTACCGGGACAGGGGAATCAGCCCCAGCATTTT. It is translated as CASSRLPGQGNQPQHF.

This clone has a single count. The genes are TRBV7-9 and TRBJ2-6, with D possibly being TRBD1 or TRBD2 (6 bases each). This CDR3 spans 16 amino acids. The V end lost 5 bases, the J end lost 2 bases, and 13 bases lay between the germline ends. Germline V gene lookup returns CDR1 SEHNR and CDR2 FQNEAQ (reference sequence). In nucleotides, the CDR3 is TGTGCCAGCAGCCGGGGGCCGGGTGCTGGGGCCAACGTCCTGACTTTC. It specifies CASSRGPGAGANVLTF.

V usage is TRBV28 and J usage is TRBJ2-7, with 7 nucleotides matching TRBD1. J gave up 2 bases and V 0 bases, and 7 bases lay outside the gene matches. CDR1 and CDR2 from the germline V gene are MDHEN and SYDVKM. CDR3 size: 16 residues. This CDR3 reads CASSLWGRGNAYEQYF. The CDR3 DNA reads TGTGCCAGCAGTTTATGGGGCAGGGGGAACGCCTACGAGCAGTACTTC.

The chain has TRBV2 and TRBJ2-1; D uncertain. The CDR3 runs to 12 residues. V shed 8 bases and J shed 6 bases, with 11 bases lying between them. The germline gives CDR1 SNHLY, CDR2 FYNNEI. CDR3 protein: CASSSQRNEQFF. The DNA for the CDR3 is TGTGCCAGCTCCTCCCAGCGCAATGAGCAGTTCTTC.

V and J are TRBV19 and TRBJ1-2; D is perhaps TRBD1 (5 bases). The CDR3 is 14 residues long. Germline V CDR1 and CDR2: LNHDA, SQIVND (reference sequence). V dropped 6 bases and J dropped 0 bases, with 11 bases sitting between them. This CDR3 reads CASSHRTTNYGYTF. As DNA, the CDR3 is TGTGCCAGTAGCCACCGGACAACTAACTATGGCTACACCTTC.

This clone was recorded a few times. The same CDR3 can be traced to other DNA sequences in this sample. The rearrangement joins TRBV9 to TRBJ2-3; 8 nucleotides agree with TRBD2. CDR3 length equals 16 residues. Germline assignment: CDR1 SGDLS and CDR2 YYNGEE. V lost 0 bases to trimming and J lost 2 bases; unmatched junction nucleotides: 5. CDR3 sequence (DNA): TGTGCCAGCAGCGTAGGGGCTAGCGGGCTCACAGATACGCAGTATTTT. Translation gives CASSVGASGLTDTQYF.

This chain connects TRBV11-2 to TRBJ2-7; D gene unclear. CDR1 and CDR2 from the germline V gene are SGHAT and FQNNGV. V lost 4 bases and J 6 bases, leaving 16 bases between the germline ends. This CDR3 has 14 residues. The CDR3 DNA is TGTGCCAGCAGCTCCGACCTCGTATCTGCCGAGCAGTACTTC. Its protein product is CASSSDLVSAEQYF.

This sequence joins TRBV29-1 and TRBJ2-7; D assignment may be TRBD1 or TRBD2 (5 bases each). V was shortened by 6 bases and J by 0 bases, with 15 bases between the two germline ends. The CDR3 loop spans 14 amino acids. Germline lookup yields CDR1 SQVTM and CDR2 ANQGSEA. CDR3: CSVGWLGDSYEQYF. CDR3 coding DNA: TGCAGCGTCGGCTGGTTGGGGGACTCCTACGAGCAGTACTTC.

A word on this clone: The identical CDR3 is also encoded by other nucleotide sequences in the sample. The chain's CDR3 is CASSPGTEYEQYF. DNA for the CDR3: TGTGCCAGCTCACCAGGGACAGAATACGAGCAGTACTTC. The chain has TRBV18 and TRBJ2-7; 7 nucleotides line up with TRBD1. This CDR3 has 13 residues. The germline CDR1 and CDR2 sequences are KGHSH and LQKENI. Unmatched junction bases numbered 2, after V lost 2 bases and J lost 4 bases. The full variable domain, its missing parts supplied by reference TRBV18 and TRBJ2-7, is NAGVMQNPRHLVRRRGQEARLRCSPMKGHSHVYWYRQLPEEGLKFMVYLQKENIIDESGMPKERFSAEFPKEGPSILRIQQVVRGDSAAYFCASSPGTEYEQYFGPGTRLTVT.

This chain connects TRBV28 to TRBJ2-1, with D hard to call. The length of the CDR3 is 15 residues. V was cut by 7 bases and J by 3 bases, with 16 bases left in between. In germline, CDR1 is MDHEN, CDR2 SYDVKM. The chain's CDR3 is CASIGLRSVYNEQFF. In DNA form, the CDR3 reads TGTGCCAGCATAGGTCTCCGAAGCGTCTACAATGAGCAGTTCTTC.

The J gene is TRBJ1-2, the V gene TRBV30; possible D gene TRBD1, 6 bases. Germline V gene sequence: CDR1 GTSNPN, CDR2 SVGIG (reference sequence). This CDR3 comprises 13 residues. V was pared by 5 bases and J by 6 bases, with 16 bases between. CDR3 amino acids: CAWWDGDTHGYTF. The CDR3 bases are TGTGCCTGGTGGGACGGGGACACCCATGGCTACACCTTC.

V is TRBV12-5 and J is TRBJ2-7; D is tentatively TRBD1 or TRBD2 (6 bases each). Germline V gives CDR1 LGHNT, CDR2 FRNRAP. V lost 5 bases and J lost 5, with 16 bases in between. The CDR3 spans 14 residues. The CDR3 bases are TGTGCTAGTGGTAAAGGTGGAGGGGGGCACGAGCAGTACTTC. Amino acids: CASGKGGGGHEQYF.

Remarks on this clone: This probably arose from a read error, given a far larger clone one base away. The gene calls are TRBV6-4 and TRBJ1-2; D possibly corresponds to TRBD1 (5 bases). The germline V gene encodes CDR1 MRHNA and CDR2 SNTAGT. The CDR3 is 14 residues long. The V end lost 8 bases, the J end lost 5 bases, and 18 bases lay between the germline ends. The chain's CDR3 is CASGAGRQEYGYTF. CDR3 nucleotide sequence: TGTGCCAGCGGTGCAGGGAGGCAGGAGTATGGCTACACCTTC.

V gene TRBV4-3 combines with J gene TRBJ2-3; 8 positions agree with TRBD1. CDR3 length: 16 residues. The junction had 3 bases not matched to a gene; V was cut back by 0 bases and J by 1 base. Germline values: CDR1 LGHNA, CDR2 YSLEER. The CDR3 coding sequence is TGCGCCAGCAGCCAAGAGCCGACAGGGGGCACAGATACGCAGTATTTT. Protein product: CASSQEPTGGTDTQYF.

This clone was seen once. The chain carries TRBV5-1 and TRBJ2-2, with D unclear. CDR3 size: 14 residues. Trimming cost V 0 bases and J 4 bases, with 7 bases left between them. The germline V gene has CDR1 SGHRS and CDR2 YFSETQ. The CDR3 sequence is CASSLDAATGELFF. In nucleotides, the CDR3 is TGCGCCAGCAGCTTGGACGCTGCCACCGGGGAGCTGTTTTTT.

V and J are TRBV7-9 and TRBJ2-5, with a possible D match to TRBD2 (5 bases). V lost 6 bases to trimming and J lost 5 bases, with 13 bases between them. The germline CDR1 and CDR2 sequences are SEHNR and FQNEAQ (reference sequence). This CDR3 has 13 amino acids. CDR3 loop: CASSSSGGETQYF. CDR3 in DNA: TGTGCCAGCAGTTCCAGCGGCGGGGAGACCCAGTACTTC.

This clone has only one observation. The V gene is TRBV7-3, the J gene TRBJ2-7; tentatively, D is TRBD2 (6 bases). The V end was cut by 5 bases, the J end by 0 bases, with 17 bases between. Germline V gene lookup returns CDR1 SGHTA and CDR2 FQGTGA. The CDR3 has 16 residues. The CDR3 is CASSPGSVAASYEQYF. The CDR3 nucleotides read TGTGCCAGCAGCCCAGGGTCGGTAGCGGCCTCCTACGAGCAGTACTTC.

V usage is TRBV7-2 and J usage is TRBJ1-1; the D is unclear. CDR1 is SGHTA and CDR2 is FQGNSA in the germline V gene. This CDR3 is 19 amino acids long. The V end was cut by 0 bases, the J end by 1 base, with 21 bases between. CDR3 sequence: CASSLALHYLRPGNTEAFF. The CDR3 nucleotides read TGTGCCAGCAGCTTAGCGCTTCACTACCTACGACCCGGGAACACTGAAGCTTTCTTT.

The rearrangement links TRBV18 to TRBJ1-1, with D possibly TRBD1 on 5 matching bases. The germline V gene encodes CDR1 KGHSH and CDR2 LQKENI. With 3 bases removed from V and 11 bases from J, the gap between germline ends came to 16 bases. CDR3 length: 13 residues. CDR3 coding DNA: TGTGCCAGCTCACCGGGGACTGTTGCAATGGCTTTCTTT. It translates to CASSPGTVAMAFF. The complete variable domain, with remaining parts taken from reference TRBV18 and TRBJ1-1, reads NAGVMQNPRHLVRRRGQEARLRCSPMKGHSHVYWYRQLPEEGLKFMVYLQKENIIDESGMPKERFSAEFPKEGPSILRIQQVVRGDSAAYFCASSPGTVAMAFFGQGTRLTVV.

A single count supports this clone. The sample has other DNA sequences that encode this CDR3 too. The chain combines TRBV20-1 with TRBJ2-7; D not resolved. In germline, CDR1 is DFQATT, CDR2 SNEGSKA (reference sequence). The CDR3 consists of 10 residues. The V gene lost 5 bases and the J gene lost 3 bases, with 5 bases spanning the gap. DNA of the CDR3: TGCAGTGCTTCCGACTACGAGCAGTACTTC. Its protein is CSASDYEQYF.

V usage is TRBV27 and J usage is TRBJ1-2; D may be TRBD1 (5 bases). CDR1 and CDR2 from the germline V gene are MNHEY and SMNVEV (reference sequence). The CDR3 is 15 amino acids. The ends were cut back, 1 base at V and 0 bases at J, with 9 bases in the middle. The CDR3 DNA sequence: TGTGCCAGCAGTTTATTCGGGGACTCTAACTATGGCTACACCTTC. This sequence encodes CASSLFGDSNYGYTF.

The CDR3 here is CASTVAMHEQFF. CDR3 coding DNA: TGTGCCAGCACCGTTGCAATGCATGAGCAGTTCTTC. This chain joins TRBV28 and TRBJ2-1; D uncertain. The length of the CDR3 is 12 residues. Germline values: CDR1 MDHEN, CDR2 SYDVKM. The ends were cut back, 7 bases at V and 8 bases at J, with 12 bases in the middle.